This is a list of T cell receptor beta chains from one sample in a study of cytomegalovirus exposure and HLA in healthy donors. Some clones are missing from TCRdb's copy, which holds only in-frame ones; the method was immunoSEQ multiplex PCR. Of 100,000 to 150,000 clones listed, over 75% are singletons. Material: PBMCs. These receptors came from a boy aged 5 to 17 in good health and CMV-seronegative. Each CDR3 is given with its conserved first and last residue.

TRBV13 | 17 | CASSFSKQGTLNTEAFF
TRBV7-2 | 18 | CASSLVSERGWGTDTQYF
TRBV5-8 | 13 | CASSGGQGYGYTF
TRBV29-1 | 14 | CSVDRTGAGVGQYF
TRBV6-1 | 17 | CASSEAMNPGSYDTQYF
TRBV5-1 | 14 | CASSLVRGEYEQYF
TRBV29-1 | 11 | CSVAGYNEQFF
TRBV9 | 17 | CASSSGTSGWNTDTQYF
TRBV27 | 16 | CASSSRWGGADYGYTF
TRBV7-6 | 15 | CASSPGDRWNYGYTF
TRBV7-8 | 14 | CASSAVPSGYEQYF
TRBV6-6 | 14 | CASRGRTGVGEQFF
TRBV21-1 | 12 | CASSDRGFGYTF
TRBV5-4 | 18 | CASSPWTGRSSGANVLTF
TRBV7-6 | 13 | CASSLATSDGYTF
TRBV7-3 | 16 | CASSFSGTSGTGELFF
TRBV5-1 | 15 | CASSLAGESYNEQFF
TRBV7-8 | 13 | CAGSRREGGTQYF
TRBV7-9 | 16 | CASSLALGQGDTEAFF
TRBV27 | 13 | CASSQGPPREAFF
TRBV27 | 16 | CASSLGTSGSWGELFF
TRBV5-1 | 15 | CASSPRVSSNQPQHF
TRBV30 | 14 | CAWSLLAGFDEQYF
TRBV5-1 | 15 | CASRLTTGGNQPQHF
TRBV19 | 15 | CASMLGTWRRGEAFF
TRBV27 | 14 | CATPQRGGGTEAFF
TRBV11-3 | 14 | CASSLDSSSYEQYF
TRBV6-5 | 16 | CASSNSGLAGVYEQFF
TRBV7-6 | 16 | CASSLKSSGGNQPQHF
TRBV29-1 | 14 | CSVGVTSGYNEQFF
TRBV13 | 14 | CASSFRGSPYEQYF
TRBV6-1 | 15 | CASRSGTRGGDEQFF
TRBV27 | 17 | CASSLGTSGGAYNEQFF
TRBV19 | 14 | CASSRSGPSYEQYF
TRBV2 | 12 | CASSDQGSEQYF
TRBV11-3 | 15 | CASSFGGSGHNEQFF
TRBV2 | 12 | CASTSETYEQYF
TRBV2 | 15 | CASSEGQGVGGELFF
TRBV29-1 | 13 | CSVGHRMQETQYF
TRBV28 | 13 | CASSLSGSETQYF
TRBV9 | 14 | CASSSSATNEKLFF
TRBV30 | 17 | CAWREKIWTGRRTEAFF
TRBV27 | 15 | CASSPTSGGFNEQFF
TRBV18 | 14 | CASSQTDSQVVQYF
TRBV5-4 | 14 | CASSLAWRGGELFF
TRBV27 | 15 | CASSSQGSDTGELFF
TRBV30 | 18 | CAWSVRRTSGSWGETQYF
TRBV7-9 | 19 | CASSPRLAGGIRGTDTQYF
TRBV7-2 | 19 | CASSLRGSGPSGPSYEQYF
TRBV19 | 19 | CASNFRPGQGISGANVLTF
TRBV19 | 15 | CASSVTGTVGYEQYF
TRBV5-1 | 14 | CASSLRQGAYEQYF
TRBV7-2 | 15 | CASSLGLAGVGEQYF